The rows below give T cell receptor beta chains drawn from one sample of a study of T-cell memory formation after mild COVID-19. MiXCR, applied by TCRdb to the 5' RACE reads, yields one record per CDR3 protein. The sample has 80,000 to 90,000 distinct CDR3 sequences; about 23% are singletons. Sequenced sample: PBMCs or a T cell subset sorted from them (not recorded which). The receptors originated from a man younger than 30 who had mild COVID-19 (a few samples of this study predate the infection). Cell type and time point are not known. CDR3s include the opening cysteine and the closing phenylalanine or tryptophan. A D gene is named only where the DNA matches it firmly. Clone size appears in some rows only: once, few, many, or a class for an expanded clone.

abundance	v_gene	d_gene	j_gene	CDR3aa	CDR3nt
NA	TRBV7-8	TRBD1	TRBJ2-2	CASSRQGVGELFF	TGTGCCAGCAGCCGGCAGGGGGTCGGGGAGCTGTTTTTT
few	TRBV27	TRBD2	TRBJ2-2	CASSSGGSYTGELFF	TGTGCCAGCAGCTCGGGGGGGTCTTACACCGGGGAGCTGTTTTTT
once	TRBV2	NA	TRBJ1-1	CASTPNFGNTEAFF	TGTGCCAGCACTCCAAATTTCGGGAACACTGAAGCTTTCTTT
NA	TRBV14	NA	TRBJ1-2	CASSQDLGANYGYTF	TGTGCCAGCAGCCAAGATTTGGGGGCTAACTATGGCTACACCTTC
few	TRBV27	TRBD2	TRBJ2-7	CASSSWTSSYEQYF	TGTGCCAGCAGTTCGTGGACTAGCTCCTACGAGCAGTACTTC
NA	TRBV9	NA	TRBJ2-3	CASSVGVRSTDTQYF	TGTGCCAGCAGCGTAGGGGTTAGGAGCACAGATACGCAGTATTTT
few	TRBV2	NA	TRBJ2-1	CARDARVGNEQFF	TGTGCCAGAGACGCCAGGGTGGGTAATGAGCAGTTCTTC
NA	TRBV11-2	NA	TRBJ1-2	CATTAFRGYGYTF	TGTGCCACCACTGCGTTCCGGGGATATGGCTACACCTTC
NA	TRBV27	TRBD1	TRBJ1-1	CASRRFYQGAGNTEAFF	TGTGCCAGCCGACGATTCTATCAGGGGGCGGGGAACACTGAAGCTTTCTTT
few	TRBV27	TRBD2	TRBJ2-5	CATQGGSGGAAETQYF	TGTGCCACCCAGGGCGGTAGCGGGGGGGCCGCAGAGACCCAGTACTTC
NA	TRBV6-5	NA	TRBJ2-3	CASSYGSDTQYF	TGTGCCAGCAGTTACGGGTCAGATACGCAGTATTTT
few	TRBV7-9	NA	TRBJ1-1	CASSPPLQMKTEAFF	TGTGCCAGCAGCCCCCCGCTACAGATGAAGACTGAAGCTTTCTTT
few	TRBV19	NA	TRBJ2-2	CASSGYRVQNTGELFF	TGTGCCAGTAGTGGCTACAGGGTTCAGAACACCGGGGAGCTGTTTTTT
NA	TRBV5-6	NA	TRBJ1-4	CASSLGDNEKLFF	TGTGCCAGCAGCTTGGGGGATAATGAAAAACTGTTTTTT
few	TRBV7-9	NA	TRBJ1-1	CASSLASSEAFF	TGTGCCAGCAGCTTAGCGAGCTCTGAAGCTTTCTTT
NA	TRBV5-1	NA	TRBJ1-1	CASSTGLGPNTEAFF	TGCGCCAGCAGCACGGGACTCGGGCCGAACACTGAAGCTTTCTTT
few	TRBV7-6	TRBD2	TRBJ2-3	CASSLASQRGADTQYF	TGTGCCAGCAGCTTAGCGTCCCAGCGGGGCGCAGATACGCAGTATTTT
many	TRBV6-4	NA	TRBJ2-1	CASSPGRGANEQFF	TGTGCCAGCAGCCCCGGGAGAGGGGCCAATGAGCAGTTCTTC
few	TRBV5-6	NA	TRBJ2-7	CASSPDGVGSYEQYF	TGTGCCAGCAGCCCCGACGGGGTCGGCTCCTACGAGCAGTACTTC
NA	TRBV7-9	TRBD2	TRBJ2-3	CASSGPGLAGFPTSTDTQYF	TGTGCCAGCAGCGGCCCGGGACTAGCGGGTTTCCCTACTAGCACAGATACGCAGTATTTT
few	TRBV7-9	NA	TRBJ2-7	CASSLGGYYEQYF	TGTGCCAGCAGCTTAGGAGGGTACTACGAGCAGTACTTC
NA	TRBV12-3/TRBV12-4	NA	TRBJ2-3	CASSQTLDTQYF	TGTGCCAGCAGCCAAACACTAGATACGCAGTATTTT
many	TRBV4-1	NA	TRBJ2-7	CASSQGPRNYEQYF	TGCGCCAGCAGCCAAGGTCCTAGAAACTACGAGCAGTACTTC
NA	TRBV12-3/TRBV12-4	NA	TRBJ2-2	CATKDYANTGELFF	TGTGCCACCAAGGACTACGCGAACACCGGGGAGCTGTTTTTT
few	TRBV28	NA	TRBJ2-2	CASSMGLLGTGELFF	TGTGCCAGCAGTATGGGGCTTTTGGGCACCGGGGAGCTGTTTTTT
many	TRBV6-5	NA	TRBJ2-3	CASSSGRGRTDTQYF	TGTGCCAGCAGCTCCGGTCGGGGGCGCACAGATACGCAGTATTTT
NA	TRBV7-9	NA	TRBJ1-1	CASSNPGLRNTEAFF	TGTGCCAGCAGCAACCCGGGACTTAGGAACACTGAAGCTTTCTTT
NA	TRBV20-1	NA	TRBJ2-5	CSVPGVGEGETQYF	TGCAGTGTCCCGGGGGTTGGGGAAGGAGAGACCCAGTACTTC
few	TRBV12-3/TRBV12-4	NA	TRBJ1-4	CASSFGWRGATNEKLFF	TGTGCCAGCAGTTTCGGGTGGAGAGGGGCAACTAATGAAAAACTGTTTTTT
NA	TRBV4-1	NA	TRBJ1-5	CASSRREGRVDQPQHF	TGCGCCAGCAGCCGACGGGAAGGCAGGGTTGACCAGCCCCAGCATTTT
NA	TRBV20-1	NA	TRBJ1-5	CSARDSGSNQPQHF	TGCAGTGCTAGAGATTCAGGGTCCAATCAGCCCCAGCATTTT
few	TRBV4-1	TRBD1	TRBJ2-3	CASSHGTGVADTQYF	TGCGCCAGCAGCCATGGGACAGGGGTGGCAGATACGCAGTATTTT
NA	TRBV4-1	TRBD1	TRBJ1-1	CASSLTGGGRTEAFF	TGCGCCAGCAGTCTGACAGGGGGCGGGCGCACTGAAGCTTTCTTT
few	TRBV7-9	NA	TRBJ1-3	CASSPIVLGIGDSTGNTIYF	TGTGCCAGCAGCCCGATCGTTTTAGGGATCGGAGATTCAACTGGAAACACCATATATTTT
NA	TRBV20-1	NA	TRBJ2-7	CSARDINAYEQYF	TGCAGTGCTAGAGATATAAACGCCTACGAGCAGTACTTC
NA	TRBV6-5	NA	TRBJ1-5	CASGKGWNQPQHF	TGTGCCAGCGGGAAGGGTTGGAATCAGCCCCAGCATTTT
few	TRBV20-1	NA	TRBJ2-3	CSASYDTQYF	TGCAGTGCTAGTTATGATACGCAGTATTTT
NA	TRBV5-6	NA	TRBJ2-3	CASSWDPLSTDTQYF	TGTGCCAGCAGCTGGGACCCCCTGAGCACAGATACGCAGTATTTT
many	TRBV15	NA	TRBJ1-3	CATSREMVSNSGNTIYF	TGTGCCACCAGCAGAGAAATGGTATCTAACTCTGGAAACACCATATATTTT
NA	TRBV7-9	NA	TRBJ2-7	CASSFGDTYEQYF	TGTGCCAGCAGCTTCGGCGATACCTACGAGCAGTACTTC